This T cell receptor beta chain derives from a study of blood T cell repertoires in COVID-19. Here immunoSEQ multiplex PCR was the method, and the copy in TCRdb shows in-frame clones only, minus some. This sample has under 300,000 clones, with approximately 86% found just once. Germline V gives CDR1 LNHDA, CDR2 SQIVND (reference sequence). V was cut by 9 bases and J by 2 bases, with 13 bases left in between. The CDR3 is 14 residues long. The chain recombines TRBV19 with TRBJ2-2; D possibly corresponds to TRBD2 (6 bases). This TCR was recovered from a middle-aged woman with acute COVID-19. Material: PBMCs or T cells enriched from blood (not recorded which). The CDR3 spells CASTWGVNTGELFF. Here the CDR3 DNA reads TGTGCCAGCACGTGGGGGGTAAACACCGGGGAGCTGTTTTTT. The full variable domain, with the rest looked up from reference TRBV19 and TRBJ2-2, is DGGITQSPKYLFRKEGQNVTLSCEQNLNHDAMYWYRQDPGQGLRLIYYSQIVNDFQKGDIAEGYSVSREKKESFPLTVTSAQKNPTAFYLCASTWGVNTGELFFGEGSRLTVL.